This TCR beta chain was documented in a study of lung T cells in sarcoidosis with Löfgren's syndrome. The germline V gene encodes CDR1 LNHDA and CDR2 SQIVND (reference sequence). V lost 6 bases and J 5 bases, leaving 11 bases between the germline ends. The CDR3 covers 13 residues. TCRdb itself ran the reads through MiXCR, one entry per CDR3 protein. The sample shows some 65,000 distinct CDR3 sequences, 20% to 25% of them seen only once. The clonotype comes from a human donor with sarcoidosis (Löfgren's syndrome or another form), or a control subject (not recorded which). V usage is TRBV19 and J usage is TRBJ2-1, with D perhaps matching TRBD2 (6 bases). The sample was CD4+ T cells from PBMCs. The CDR3 coding sequence is TGTGCCAGTAGGCGGGACGGAAACAATGAGCAGTTCTTC. Protein product: CASRRDGNNEQFF. Complete variable domain (other parts from reference TRBV19 and TRBJ2-1): DGGITQSPKYLFRKEGQNVTLSCEQNLNHDAMYWYRQDPGQGLRLIYYSQIVNDFQKGDIAEGYSVSREKKESFPLTVTSAQKNPTAFYLCASRRDGNNEQFFGPGTRLTVL.